A single sample gave rise to the 14 T cell receptor beta chains below, sequenced in a study of control samples from healthy donors and cancer patients. The table came from immunoSEQ multiplex PCR; TCRdb's copy has only in-frame clones and leaves some out. The data hold tens of thousands of clones, with about four fifths observed a single time. The sequenced material came from PBMCs. All receptors derive from a woman aged 55-69 years with lung cancer.

This rearrangement joins TRBV7-9 to TRBJ1-3, with D possibly being TRBD1 (5 bases). V lost 5 bases, J lost 2 bases, and 13 bases lay in between. This CDR3 has 15 amino acids. The germline V gene has CDR1 SEHNR and CDR2 FQNEAQ (reference sequence). CDR3 residues: CASSVRDEAGNTIYF. The CDR3 DNA reads as TGTGCCAGCAGCGTCCGGGACGAGGCTGGAAACACCATATATTTT.

The chain links TRBV29-1 to TRBJ2-2, with 7 bases lining up with TRBD1. The V gene's germline CDR1 is SQVTM and CDR2 ANQGSEA. This CDR3 has 13 residues. This CDR3 is CSGMGQLAGELFF. CDR3 nucleotide sequence: TGCAGTGGCATGGGACAGCTCGCCGGGGAGCTGTTTTTT.

V gene TRBV20-1 combines with J gene TRBJ2-7, with D possibly matching TRBD1 (5 bases). The CDR3 is 13 amino acids. V dropped 3 bases and J dropped 3 bases, with 12 bases sitting between them. CDR1 is DFQATT, CDR2 SNEGSKA, per germline (reference sequence). CDR3 amino acids: CSASTGVVYEQYF. The DNA for the CDR3 is TGCAGTGCTAGTACAGGAGTTGTCTACGAGCAGTACTTC.

The chain joins TRBV10-3 to TRBJ2-3; 11 bases match TRBD1. Germline trimming cut 7 bases from V and 4 bases from J; bases unmatched to any gene: 16. Looked up from germline, CDR1 is ENHRY and CDR2 is SYGVKD. The CDR3 spans 18 residues. CDR3 DNA sequence: TGTGCCATCAAATCCCACCTCCACGGACAGGGGGCTTCAGATACGCAGTATTTT. Translation: CAIKSHLHGQGASDTQYF.

V gene TRBV30 combines with J gene TRBJ2-1, with D perhaps matching TRBD2 (5 bases). This CDR3 has 14 amino acids. V lost 2 bases and J 3 bases, leaving 11 bases between the germline ends. Germline CDR1 and CDR2: GTSNPN and SVGIG (reference sequence). CDR3 bases: TGTGCCTGGAGTCAGGCGGGTCTCTACAATGAGCAGTTCTTC. Its protein product is CAWSQAGLYNEQFF.

The CDR3 DNA reads as TGTGCCAGCATCTCAGGGTTTCGGGAGCTGTTTTTT. Amino acids: CASISGFRELFF. The rearrangement links TRBV7-9 to TRBJ2-2, with D perhaps matching TRBD1 (5 bases). The V and J ends lost 7 bases and 9 bases respectively, with 12 bases between them. This CDR3 is 12 amino acids long. CDR1 SEHNR and CDR2 FQNEAQ come from the germline V gene (reference sequence).

This chain connects TRBV5-1 to TRBJ2-7; a possible D gene is TRBD1 (6 bases). The CDR3 totals 13 residues. Germline V gene data show CDR1 as SGHRS and CDR2 as YFSETQ. V shed 5 bases and J shed 2 bases, with 11 bases lying between them. CDR3 DNA sequence: TGCGCCAGCAGTCTACCAGGGGCCTACGAGCAGTACTTC. As protein: CASSLPGAYEQYF.

This clone appeared once. This chain uses TRBV2 with TRBJ2-1; 7 bases map to TRBD1. The CDR3 sequence is 17 residues long. The germline V gene encodes CDR1 SNHLY and CDR2 FYNNEI. The V gene end was trimmed by 9 bases and the J gene end by 0 bases; junction bases not matched to a gene: 14. The CDR3 sequence is CARTLQGGQSSYNEQFF. In nucleotides, the CDR3 is TGTGCCAGGACCCTGCAAGGGGGCCAAAGCTCCTACAATGAGCAGTTCTTC.

The rearrangement joins TRBV9 to TRBJ2-2; D is unresolved. The CDR3 totals 13 residues. V was trimmed by 3 bases and J by 6 bases, leaving 9 bases between them. Per germline, CDR1 SGDLS and CDR2 YYNGEE. In nucleotides, the CDR3 is TGTGCCAGCAGCGCGATGACCGCCGGGGAGCTGTTTTTT. Translating gives CASSAMTAGELFF.

This sequence joins TRBV19 and TRBJ1-1; D is possibly TRBD1 (5 bases). Germline values: CDR1 LNHDA, CDR2 SQIVND (reference sequence). V lost 8 bases, J lost 3 bases, and 22 bases lay in between. CDR3 length: 16 residues. CDR3 sequence reads: CASQATTGPTYTEAFF. The DNA for the CDR3 is TGTGCCAGTCAGGCTACAACGGGACCCACCTACACTGAAGCTTTCTTT.

The V gene is TRBV5-5, the J gene TRBJ2-2; 9 nucleotides agree with TRBD1. Unmatched junction bases numbered 5, after V lost 4 bases and J lost 1 base. This CDR3 is built from 16 residues. Germline assignment: CDR1 SGHKS and CDR2 YYEKEE (reference sequence). The CDR3: CASSTGTGRNTGELFF. The CDR3 DNA is TGTGCCAGCAGCACGGGGACAGGGAGGAACACCGGGGAGCTGTTTTTT. Full variable domain (missing parts from reference TRBV5-5 and TRBJ2-2): DAGVTQSPTHLIKTRGQQVTLRCSPISGHKSVSWYQQVLGQGPQFIFQYYEKEERGRGNFPDRFSARQFPNYSSELNVNALLLGDSALYLCASSTGTGRNTGELFFGEGSRLTVL.

The chain is built from TRBV5-1 and TRBJ1-1; D call uncertain. This CDR3 spans 14 amino acids. V was pared by 0 bases and J by 5 bases, with 11 bases between. Looked up from germline, CDR1 is SGHRS and CDR2 is YFSETQ. CDR3 in amino acids: CASSLASSQTEAFF. The CDR3 coding sequence is TGCGCCAGCAGCTTGGCTTCATCGCAGACTGAAGCTTTCTTT.

The J gene is TRBJ1-4, the V gene TRBV7-8; D gene uncertain. Trimming took off 2 bases at V and 0 bases at J, with 7 bases between the two ends. CDR3 length: 15 residues. The germline V gene has CDR1 SGHVS and CDR2 FQNEAQ. CDR3 sequence: CASSLYPSTNEKLFF. CDR3 DNA: TGTGCCAGCAGCTTATACCCGTCAACTAATGAAAAACTGTTTTTT.

The CDR3 sequence is CASSFILSGETEAFF. CDR3 bases: TGTGCCAGTAGTTTCATCCTATCAGGCGAAACTGAAGCTTTCTTT. J is TRBJ1-1 and V is TRBV19, with D unclear. This CDR3 comprises 15 residues. V lost 5 bases to trimming and J lost 5 bases, with 18 bases between them. The germline CDR1 and CDR2 sequences are LNHDA and SQIVND (reference sequence).